Listed below are T cell receptor beta chains from one sample, sequenced in a study of blood T cells in healthy people across ages. TCRdb reprocessed the 5' RACE reads via MiXCR and lists one record per CDR3 protein. The table has over a million distinct CDR3 sequences, under 55% seen once. The specimen sequenced was blood. The receptors were gathered from a woman aged 55-70 years in good health. CDR3s include the opening cysteine and the closing phenylalanine or tryptophan. Fields, in order: J gene, D gene, V gene, CDR3 length, clone size, CDR3 DNA, CDR3 protein. A D gene is named only where the DNA matches it firmly. Only part of the rows carry a size: once, few, many, or a class if the clone is expanded.

>TRBJ2-1|NA|TRBV20-1|14|NA
TGCAGTGCCGAAGGAGGGGACGTACGGAATGAGCAGTTCTTC
CSAEGGDVRNEQFF
>TRBJ1-1|NA|TRBV5-1|14|NA
TGCGCCAGCAGCCACAGGACGGATTACACTGAAGCTTTCTTT
CASSHRTDYTEAFF
>TRBJ2-1|NA|TRBV6-5|13|many
TGTGCCAGCAGTTACTCCAGATCCAATGAGCAGTTCTTC
CASSYSRSNEQFF
>TRBJ1-4|NA|TRBV6-5|15|NA
TGTGCCAGCAAACCCCCGGGCGGTTCTAATGAAAAACTGTTTTTT
CASKPPGGSNEKLFF
>TRBJ2-7|TRBD1|TRBV7-6|17|few
TGTGCCAGCAGCTTAGCGCCGGGACAGCCTTTATCCTACGAGCAGTACTTC
CASSLAPGQPLSYEQYF
>TRBJ2-2|NA|TRBV28|15|NA
TGTGCCAGCAGTTTATCGTCAGGGGTCACCGGGGAGCTGTTTTTT
CASSLSSGVTGELFF
>TRBJ1-4|TRBD1|TRBV7-9|16|NA
TGTGCCAGCAGCTTGACAGGGGAGCCAACTAATGAAAAACTGTTTTTT
CASSLTGEPTNEKLFF
>TRBJ2-2|NA|TRBV21-1|16|NA
TGTGCCAGCAGCAAAGCCCTGGGGGAGTACACCGGGGAGCTGTTTTTT
CASSKALGEYTGELFF
>TRBJ2-3|TRBD2|TRBV6-1|14|few
TGTGCCAGCAGAAGCGGGACCGACACAGATACGCAGTATTTT
CASRSGTDTDTQYF
>TRBJ2-7|NA|TRBV12-3/TRBV12-4|14|few
TGTGCCAGCAGTTTAGCGGGAAGTTACTACGAGCAGTACTTC
CASSLAGSYYEQYF
>TRBJ2-7|NA|TRBV6-1|14|NA
TGTGCCAGCACGGGTTCCCAAAAAGACTACGAGCAGTACTTC
CASTGSQKDYEQYF
>TRBJ2-2|NA|TRBV7-9|15|NA
TGTGCCAGCAGCCGCACGCCTAGCAAAACCGGGGAGCTGTCTTTT
CASSRTPSKTGELSF
>TRBJ1-5|NA|TRBV27|13|once
TGTGCCAGCAGCCCCGGACAGCAACAGCCCCAGCATTTT
CASSPGQQQPQHF
>TRBJ2-7|NA|TRBV27|11|NA
TGTGCCAACGGGGTGCCCTACGAGCAGTACTTC
CANGVPYEQYF
>TRBJ2-1|TRBD2|TRBV6-5|15|NA
TGTGCCAGCAGTTACTCGAGTGCCGGGAGGTTTGAGCAGTTCTTC
CASSYSSAGRFEQFF
>TRBJ1-6|NA|TRBV6-5|17|NA
TGTGCCAGCAGTTACTCCCCGCCCCACCTGGATGGGCCACCCCCCCACTTT
CASSYSPPHLDGPPPHF
>TRBJ1-2|NA|TRBV5-5|13|few
TGTGCCAGCAGCCTTGTTTCGGGGGTTGGCTACACCTTC
CASSLVSGVGYTF
>TRBJ2-7|NA|TRBV5-1|15|NA
TGCGCCAGCAGCCGGATAGGGGGGTTCTCCTACGAGCAGTACTTC
CASSRIGGFSYEQYF
>TRBJ2-3|NA|TRBV24-1|16|few
TGTGCCACCAGGGGATCTAAGCGGCGGGACACAGATACGCAGTATTTT
CATRGSKRRDTDTQYF
>TRBJ1-5|NA|TRBV15|15|NA
TGTGCCACCAGCAGAGGGTGGGGGGGAAGTCAGCCCCAGCATTTT
CATSRGWGGSQPQHF
>TRBJ2-7|TRBD1|TRBV5-1|14|few
TGCGCCAGCAGCCAGAGGACAGGGTCCAACGAGCAGTACTTC
CASSQRTGSNEQYF
>TRBJ2-7|TRBD2|TRBV10-1|13|NA
TGCGCCAGTTGGACTAGCGGGGCCCTCGAGCAGTACTTC
CASWTSGALEQYF
>TRBJ2-1|NA|TRBV20-1|11|once
TGCAGTGCTAGAGCTAGCAGTGAGCAGTTCTTC
CSARASSEQFF
>TRBJ2-3|TRBD1|TRBV27|16|NA
TGTGCCAGCAGTTCCGGACAGGGGAGGGGAGCAGATACGCAGTATTTT
CASSSGQGRGADTQYF
>TRBJ2-5|TRBD2|TRBV20-1|16|NA
TGCAGTGCTTATTCAAAACTGGGACTAGCGGAAGAGACCCAGTACTTC
CSAYSKLGLAEETQYF
>TRBJ1-5|NA|TRBV15|14|few
TGTGCCACCAGCAGGGGTGGGAGCAATCAGCCCCAGCATTTT
CATSRGGSNQPQHF
>TRBJ1-2|NA|TRBV7-9|16|NA
TGTGCCAGCAGCTCGGGTCAGGCAGGGCCGACAGGTGGCTACACCTTC
CASSSGQAGPTGGYTF
>TRBJ1-2|TRBD1|TRBV30|13|NA
TGTGCCTGGAGAGGACAGGGGTACTATGGCTACACCTTC
CAWRGQGYYGYTF
>TRBJ2-5|TRBD1|TRBV27|15|once
TGTGCCAGCAGTTTAAACAGGGGTATAGGCAATGAGCAGTACTTC
CASSLNRGIGNEQYF
>TRBJ2-4|NA|TRBV4-2|15|NA
TGTGCCAGCAGCCGAGGGAGCGGAGGGGCGGAAGAGCAGTACTTC
CASSRGSGGAEEQYF
>TRBJ2-7|NA|TRBV3-1|13|NA
TGTGCCAGCAGCCCATGGACTCGTGGCGAGCAGTACTTC
CASSPWTRGEQYF
>TRBJ2-5|TRBD1|TRBV28|16|NA
TGTGCCAGCAGTTTTGGTTCGGGCAGGGGGAAGGAGACCCAGTACTTC
CASSFGSGRGKETQYF
>TRBJ1-4|NA|TRBV20-1|15|NA
TGCAGTGCCCGAGGTACGGGGCGGACAAATGAAAAACTGTTTTTT
CSARGTGRTNEKLFF
>TRBJ2-3|NA|TRBV10-3|15|once
TGTGCCATCAGGACCCAGGGGATGAACACAGATACGCAGTATTTT
CAIRTQGMNTDTQYF
>TRBJ2-1|NA|TRBV5-1|19|NA
TGCGCCAGCAGCCCAGACCGGACAGCCCTCCTTTCCTCCTACAATGAGCAGTTCTTC
CASSPDRTALLSSYNEQFF